Sequencing of this TCR beta chain was carried out in a study of blood T cell repertoires in COVID-19. At the level of the study: From the United States, Italy and Spain came samples of acute and convalescent COVID-19. Nucleic acid was either cDNA or gDNA, and it came from T cells, B-cell-depleted T cells, or PBMCs.

TCRdb keeps only in-frame clones here, not all; method: immunoSEQ multiplex PCR. The data hold 300,000 to 400,000 clones, with 75% to 85% observed a single time. Germline V gene data show CDR1 as ENHRY and CDR2 as SYGVKD. The CDR3 spans 14 residues. Trimming took off 2 bases at V and 2 bases at J, with 10 bases between the two ends. The V and J genes are TRBV10-3 and TRBJ2-7; D gene unclear. This receptor was identified in a human donor in a cohort sampled during active COVID-19. The specimen was peripheral blood. CDR3 region: CAISEGQSTYEQYF. The DNA of the CDR3 is TGTGCCATCAGTGAGGGGCAGAGCACCTACGAGCAGTACTTC.